This T cell receptor (beta chain) was recorded in a study of blood T cell repertoires in COVID-19 (dated by TCRdb to 2018 to 2020). Context from the whole study: The collaborator samples originated in the United States, Italy and Spain and spanned the acute and convalescent phases of COVID-19. The samples were drawn from the first 160 participants of the ongoing ImmuneRACE study and from 1,254 subjects provided by 6 global collaborators. The dataset comprised deeply sampled blood TCRbeta repertoires from subjects exposed to, actively infected with, or recovered from COVID-19. Where available, HLA class I and class II types were taken from metadata supplied by the sample provider and were not determined by assay-based typing. A freely available public database, intended as a resource for researchers studying the immune response to SARS-CoV-2, is where the repertoires were released. The material from the prospective study consisted of cDNA or gDNA derived from T cells, B-cell-depleted T cells, or PBMCs. Sample metadata almost always included a de-identified subject ID, COVID-19 status, age in years and sex.

A note on this clone: It has no known antigen specificity. No much larger clone is present one base from it, and per-base qualities are unavailable.

Whole blood was collected in K2EDTA tubes by collaborating institutions according to the institutions' own protocols. For TCRbeta analysis, collaborators shipped samples in one of three forms: frozen whole blood, isolated PBMCs, or DNA extracted from either of those sample types. TCRbeta CDR3 regions were amplified from genomic DNA by means of the immunoSEQ Assay, a bias-controlled multiplex PCR. The paper's data handling went like this. Within the assay, amplification of reference gene primers was used to estimate how many nucleated cells each sample contained. To quantify the absolute abundance of each unique TCRbeta CDR3 rearrangement, sequence reads were collapsed and filtered. For each sample, productive Simpson clonality was calculated by taking the square root of Simpson's diversity index across productive rearrangements. TCRdb retrieved this table from immuneACCESS and kept in-frame rearrangements only. Not all clones are present; in checked studies, unresolved V genes account for under half, and no reason is known for the remainder. V, J and clone size were drawn from that table, and D and trimming were deduced from the DNA. Across this sample there are some 160,000 clones, with roughly nine tenths seen only once. The ten largest clones take up approximately 4% of the sample.

CDR1 is given as SGHNT and CDR2 as YENEEA, both from the germline V gene. Here V drops 5 bases and J drops 3 bases, and the junction holds 4 bases not matched to any gene. The CDR3 has 15 amino acids, counting the end cysteine and phenylalanine. Just the 45-base CDR3 DNA is kept, in frame starting at base 1. Broader findings and caveats from the paper: The quantity of clinical and demographic metadata differed by source and by participant and was supplied without curation.

The sequenced sample consisted of peripheral blood. The receptor's source is a woman aged 70 to 79 with acute or convalescent COVID-19. The chain couples TRBV11-3 to TRBJ2-1; TRBD2 matches 10 bases in the middle. CDR3 sequence: CASSPIAGGYNEQFF. The sequence in DNA is TGTGCCAGCAGCCCGATAGCGGGAGGCTACAATGAGCAGTTCTTC.